The sequence of this TCR beta chain was determined in a study of blood T cell repertoires in COVID-19. Study overall: Specimens from acute and convalescent COVID-19 originated in the United States, Italy and Spain. PBMCs, B-cell-depleted T cells, or T cells were the source of the cDNA or gDNA that made up the material.

In germline, CDR1 is SGHDN, CDR2 FVKESK. Trimming at V came to 7 bases and at J to 9 bases, leaving 8 bases not matched to a gene. This CDR3 region has 14 residues. The assay was immunoSEQ multiplex PCR, and TCRdb's table has in-frame clones only and misses some. The sample consists of 150,000 to 200,000 clones, around four fifths of them appearing once. The sample was peripheral blood. The rearrangement joins TRBV14 to TRBJ1-6; TRBD1 aligns across 8 bases. This TCR was sampled from a man in his 60s with COVID-19, enrolled during active disease. The CDR3 nucleotides read TGTGCCAGCACCCAGGCAGGGGGCACTTCACCCCTCCACTTT. Its protein is CASTQAGGTSPLHF.